The clone carrying this T cell receptor (beta chain) has only a few counts. Its specificity is unknown. Carried by the TCR beta cDNA libraries were unique molecular identifiers. Around 500,000 cDNA molecules were obtained per 1 to 10 million input T cells. A single record per CDR3 protein comes from TCRdb applying MiXCR to the PCR reads. The table has 350,000 to 450,000 distinct CDR3 sequences, approximately 33% seen once; the top ten hold roughly 12%. This sample is drawn from a study of post-analysis software for immune sequencing data. General observations from the study: The F measure placed samples prepared in the same batch into strongly shared clusters. Significantly decreased normalized Chao1 diversity was recorded for multiple sclerosis patients relative to controls. A handful of TRBV segments were significantly more frequent in patients than in controls. TRBV5-6, TRBV5-1 and TRBV20-1 were among these segments.

Trimming stripped 0 bases from V and 9 bases from J, with 6 bases between. The CDR3 covers 11 residues. Germline values: CDR1 SGHRS, CDR2 YFSETQ. This receptor was taken from a girl aged 10 to 17 with multiple sclerosis. J is TRBJ1-2 and V is TRBV5-1; D gene uncertain. The sequenced material came from blood. For the CDR3, the DNA is TGCGCCAGCAGCTTGGGGGGTCGCTACACCTTC. Amino acids: CASSLGGRYTF.